This T cell receptor (beta chain) was identified in a study of breast tumors, draining lymph nodes, adjacent tissues. Study conclusions and caveats: Tumor TCR diversity was below lymph nodes but above nontumor tissue.

The sample holds many counts of this clonotype. Its antigen remains unidentified. In TCRdb, the multiplex PCR reads were re-called with MiXCR into one record per CDR3 protein. The repertoire includes 130,000 or so distinct CDR3 sequences, about a fifth of them detected once, and roughly 2.5% sits in the top ten. Samples came from axillary lymph nodes draining the breast cancer. Germline V lookup: CDR1 SGDLS, CDR2 YYNGEE. V lost 0 bases and J 0 bases, leaving 10 bases between the germline ends. This CDR3 contains 16 residues. The chain uses TRBV9 and TRBJ2-1, with a tentative D call TRBD1 (6 bases). The sample was axillary lymph node tissue. The clonotype comes from a female donor with breast cancer. Some clones in this sample may be carry-over from other donors' samples. CDR3 sequence (DNA): TGTGCCAGCAGCGTAGGGGACATGAGCTCCTACAATGAGCAGTTCTTC. Translating it yields CASSVGDMSSYNEQFF.